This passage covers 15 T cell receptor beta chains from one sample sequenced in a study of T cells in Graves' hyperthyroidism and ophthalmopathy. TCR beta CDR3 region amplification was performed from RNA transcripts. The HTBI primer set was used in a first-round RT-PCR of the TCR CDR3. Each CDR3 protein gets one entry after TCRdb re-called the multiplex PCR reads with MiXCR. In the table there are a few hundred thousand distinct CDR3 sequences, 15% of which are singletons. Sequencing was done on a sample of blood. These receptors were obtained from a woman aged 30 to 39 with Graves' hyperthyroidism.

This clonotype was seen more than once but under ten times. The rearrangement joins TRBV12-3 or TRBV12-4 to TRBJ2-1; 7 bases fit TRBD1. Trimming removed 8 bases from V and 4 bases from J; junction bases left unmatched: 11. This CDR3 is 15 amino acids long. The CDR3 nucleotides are TGTGCCAGCCACTTGGTAGGGACAGATTACAATGAGCAGTTCTTC. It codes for CASHLVGTDYNEQFF.

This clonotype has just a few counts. CDR3 amino acids: CASSSAGVSTDTQYF. For the CDR3, the DNA is TGCGCCAGCAGTTCAGCGGGAGTAAGCACAGATACGCAGTATTTT. The chain is built from TRBV10-1 and TRBJ2-3; 8 positions agree with TRBD2. After removal of 5 bases from V and 0 bases from J, the junction contained 4 bases not matched to a gene. Germline loops: CDR1 WNHNN, CDR2 SYGVQD (reference sequence). CDR3 length: 15 amino acids.

DNA for the CDR3: TGCGCCAGCAGTGAGGGAATCTGGGACAGGGGCCGCTACGAGCAGTACTTC. Translation gives CASSEGIWDRGRYEQYF. This chain uses TRBV10-1 with TRBJ2-7; 10 positions agree with TRBD1. This CDR3 contains 17 residues. Germline V CDR1 and CDR2: WNHNN, SYGVQD (reference sequence). V dropped 2 bases and J dropped 3; count of bases not matched to a gene: 10.

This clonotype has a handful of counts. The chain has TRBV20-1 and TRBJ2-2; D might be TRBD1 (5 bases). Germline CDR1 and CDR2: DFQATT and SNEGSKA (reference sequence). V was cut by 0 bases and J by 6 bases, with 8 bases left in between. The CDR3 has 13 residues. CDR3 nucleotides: TGCAGTGCTAGAGATCTCAGGGCCGGGGAGCTGTTTTTT. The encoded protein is CSARDLRAGELFF.

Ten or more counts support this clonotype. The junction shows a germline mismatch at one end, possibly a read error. This CDR3 is CASSLAYNEQFF. CDR3 sequence (DNA): TGCGCCAGCAGCTTGGCTTACAATGAGCAGTTCTTC. The genes are TRBV7-9 and TRBJ2-1; no firm D call. The CDR3 spans 12 residues. Germline CDR1 is SEHNR and CDR2 is FQNEAQ (reference sequence).

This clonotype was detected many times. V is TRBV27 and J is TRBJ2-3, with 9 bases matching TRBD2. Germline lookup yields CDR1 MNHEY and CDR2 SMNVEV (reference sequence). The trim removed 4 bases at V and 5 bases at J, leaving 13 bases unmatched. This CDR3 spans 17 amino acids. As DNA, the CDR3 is TGTGCCAGCAGTTACCAAGCCGGGACTAGCAATTTAGATACGCAGTATTTT. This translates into CASSYQAGTSNLDTQYF.

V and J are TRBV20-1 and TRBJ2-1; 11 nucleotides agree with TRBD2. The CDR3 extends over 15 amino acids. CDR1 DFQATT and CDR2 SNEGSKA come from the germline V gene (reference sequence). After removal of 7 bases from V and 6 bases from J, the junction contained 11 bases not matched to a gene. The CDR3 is CSVHFSGRASNEQFF. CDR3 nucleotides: TGCAGTGTTCACTTTAGCGGGAGGGCCAGCAATGAGCAGTTCTTC.

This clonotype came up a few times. CDR3 DNA: TGCAGTGCCGCCGCCGGACAGGGGGCTGGGGCCAACGTCCTGACTTTC. Its protein product is CSAAAGQGAGANVLTF. The gene calls are TRBV20-1 and TRBJ2-6; 10 bases fit TRBD1. Looked up from germline, CDR1 is DFQATT and CDR2 is SNEGSKA (reference sequence). The CDR3 spans 16 residues. V shed 6 bases, J shed 2 bases, and the junction held 7 bases outside the gene matches.

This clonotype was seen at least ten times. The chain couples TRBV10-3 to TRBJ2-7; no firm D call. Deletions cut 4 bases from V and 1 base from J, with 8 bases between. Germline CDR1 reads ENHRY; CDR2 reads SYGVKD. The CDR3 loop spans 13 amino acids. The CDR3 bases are TGTGCCATCAGTGTAGAAGGTTCCTACGAGCAGTACTTC. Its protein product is CAISVEGSYEQYF.

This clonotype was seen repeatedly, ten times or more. The DNA for the CDR3 is TGTGCCAGCAGTGGGACAGTCTATGGCTACACCTTC. As protein: CASSGTVYGYTF. The chain links TRBV2 to TRBJ1-2; D may be TRBD1 (6 bases). From germline, CDR1 is SNHLY and CDR2 FYNNEI. V lost 4 bases, J lost 4 bases, and 7 bases lay in between. The CDR3 is 12 amino acids.

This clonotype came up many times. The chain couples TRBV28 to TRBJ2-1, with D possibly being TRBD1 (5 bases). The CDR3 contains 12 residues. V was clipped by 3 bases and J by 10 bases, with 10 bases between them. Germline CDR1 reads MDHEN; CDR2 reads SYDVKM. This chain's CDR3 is CASSLAKGEQFF. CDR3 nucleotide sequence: TGTGCCAGCAGTTTGGCGAAGGGGGAGCAGTTCTTC.

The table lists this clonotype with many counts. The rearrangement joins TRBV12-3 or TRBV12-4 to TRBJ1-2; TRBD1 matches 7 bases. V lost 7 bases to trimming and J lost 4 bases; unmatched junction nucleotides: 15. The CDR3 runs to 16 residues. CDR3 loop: CASTPPVGRGSYGYTF. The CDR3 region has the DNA TGTGCCAGCACCCCACCGGTCGGCAGGGGGTCCTATGGCTACACCTTC.

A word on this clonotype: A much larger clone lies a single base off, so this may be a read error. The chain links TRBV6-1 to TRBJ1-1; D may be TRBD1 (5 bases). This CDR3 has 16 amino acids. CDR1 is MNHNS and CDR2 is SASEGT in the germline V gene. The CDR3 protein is CASRPGGVGFNTEALF. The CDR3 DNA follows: TGTGCCAGCAGACCCGGGGGGGTGGGATTTAACACTGAAGCTCTCTTT.

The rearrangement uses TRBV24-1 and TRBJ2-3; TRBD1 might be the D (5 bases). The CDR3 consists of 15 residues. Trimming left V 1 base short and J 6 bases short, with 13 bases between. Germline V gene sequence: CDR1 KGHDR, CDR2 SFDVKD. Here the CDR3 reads CATSDFQGALDTQYF. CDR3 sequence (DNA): TGTGCCACCAGTGATTTTCAAGGGGCTCTCGATACGCAGTATTTT.

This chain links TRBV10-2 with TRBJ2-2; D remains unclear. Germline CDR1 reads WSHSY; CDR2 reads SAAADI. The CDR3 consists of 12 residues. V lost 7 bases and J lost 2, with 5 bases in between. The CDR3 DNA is TGCGCCAGCATGCCTAACACCGGGGAGCTGTTTTTT. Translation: CASMPNTGELFF.